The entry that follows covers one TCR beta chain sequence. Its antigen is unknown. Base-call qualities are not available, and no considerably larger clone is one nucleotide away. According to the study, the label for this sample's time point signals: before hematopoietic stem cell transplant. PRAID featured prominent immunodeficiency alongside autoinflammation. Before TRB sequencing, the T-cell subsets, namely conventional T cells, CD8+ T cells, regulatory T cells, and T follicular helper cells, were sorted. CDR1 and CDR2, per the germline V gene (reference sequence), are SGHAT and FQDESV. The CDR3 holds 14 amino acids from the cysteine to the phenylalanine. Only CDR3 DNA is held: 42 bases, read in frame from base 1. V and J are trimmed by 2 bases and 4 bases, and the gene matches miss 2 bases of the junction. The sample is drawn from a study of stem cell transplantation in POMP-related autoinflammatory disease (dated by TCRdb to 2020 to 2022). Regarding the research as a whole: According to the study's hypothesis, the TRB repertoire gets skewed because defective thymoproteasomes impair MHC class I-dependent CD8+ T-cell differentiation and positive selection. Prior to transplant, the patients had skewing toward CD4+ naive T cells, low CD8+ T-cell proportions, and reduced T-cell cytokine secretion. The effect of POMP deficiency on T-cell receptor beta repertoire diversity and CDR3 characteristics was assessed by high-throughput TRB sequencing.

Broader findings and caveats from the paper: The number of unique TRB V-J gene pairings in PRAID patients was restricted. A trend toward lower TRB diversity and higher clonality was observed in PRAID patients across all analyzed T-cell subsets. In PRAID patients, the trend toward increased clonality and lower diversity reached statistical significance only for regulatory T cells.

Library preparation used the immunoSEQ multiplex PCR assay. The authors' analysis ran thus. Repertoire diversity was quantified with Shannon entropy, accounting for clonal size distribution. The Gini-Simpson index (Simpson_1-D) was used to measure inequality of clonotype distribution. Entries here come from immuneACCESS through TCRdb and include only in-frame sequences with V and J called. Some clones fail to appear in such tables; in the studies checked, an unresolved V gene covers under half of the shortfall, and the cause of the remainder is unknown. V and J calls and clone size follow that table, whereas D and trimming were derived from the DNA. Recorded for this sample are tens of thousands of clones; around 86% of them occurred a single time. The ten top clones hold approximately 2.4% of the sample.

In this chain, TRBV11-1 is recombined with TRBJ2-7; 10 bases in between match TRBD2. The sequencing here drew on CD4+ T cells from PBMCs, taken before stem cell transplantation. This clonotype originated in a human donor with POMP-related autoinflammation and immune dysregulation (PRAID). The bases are TGTGCCAGCAGCTTATCTAGCGGGAGATACGAGCAGTACTTC. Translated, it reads CASSLSSGRYEQYF.